This T cell receptor (beta chain) was found in a study of cytomegalovirus exposure and HLA in healthy donors. The CDR3 is made up of 16 amino acids. Vbeta (60) and Jbeta (13) primers were used in the PCR. Generated by immunoSEQ multiplex PCR, the TCRdb table keeps only in-frame clones and is missing some. The top ten clones hold 6.2% of a sample with about 82,000 clones, roughly four fifths of them seen once. This TCR derives from a woman between 50 and 59 years old in good health and CMV-seropositive. The gene calls are TRBV21-1 and TRBJ2-1; the DNA was not compared with TRBD1, the D call given in the table. TRBV21-1 is labeled a pseudogene. The sequencing sample was made of PBMCs. In DNA, the CDR3 is TGTGCCAGCAGCAAAGATAAGGGGCGCTCCTACAATGAGCAGTTCTTC. Its translation is CASSKDKGRSYNEQFF.